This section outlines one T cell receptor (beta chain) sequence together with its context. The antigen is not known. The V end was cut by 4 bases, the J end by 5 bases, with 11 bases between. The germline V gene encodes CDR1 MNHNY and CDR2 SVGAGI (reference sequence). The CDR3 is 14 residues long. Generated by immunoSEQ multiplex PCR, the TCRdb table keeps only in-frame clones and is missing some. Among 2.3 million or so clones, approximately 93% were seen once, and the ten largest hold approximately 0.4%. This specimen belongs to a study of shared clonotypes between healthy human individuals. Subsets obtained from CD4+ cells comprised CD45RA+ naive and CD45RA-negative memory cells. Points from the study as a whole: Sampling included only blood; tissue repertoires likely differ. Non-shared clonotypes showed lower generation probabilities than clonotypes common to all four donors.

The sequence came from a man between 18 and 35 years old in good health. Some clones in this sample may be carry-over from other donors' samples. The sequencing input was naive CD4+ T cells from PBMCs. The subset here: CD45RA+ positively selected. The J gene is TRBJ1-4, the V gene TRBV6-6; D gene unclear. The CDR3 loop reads CASSSTPTNEKLFF. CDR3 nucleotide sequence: TGTGCCAGCAGTTCAACCCCGACGAATGAAAAACTGTTTTTT.